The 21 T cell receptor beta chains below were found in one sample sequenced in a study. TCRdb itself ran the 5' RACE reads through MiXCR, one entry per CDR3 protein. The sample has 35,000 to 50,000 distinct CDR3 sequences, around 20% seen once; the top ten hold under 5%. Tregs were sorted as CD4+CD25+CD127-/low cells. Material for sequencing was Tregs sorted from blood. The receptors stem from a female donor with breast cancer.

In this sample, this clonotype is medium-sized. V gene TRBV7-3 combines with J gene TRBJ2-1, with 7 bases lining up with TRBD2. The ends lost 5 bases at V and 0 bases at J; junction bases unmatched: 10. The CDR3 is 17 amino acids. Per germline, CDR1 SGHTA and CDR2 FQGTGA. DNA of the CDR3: TGTGCCAGCAGCCCCCAGGGAGGGAGGCTCTCCTACAATGAGCAGTTCTTC. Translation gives CASSPQGGRLSYNEQFF.

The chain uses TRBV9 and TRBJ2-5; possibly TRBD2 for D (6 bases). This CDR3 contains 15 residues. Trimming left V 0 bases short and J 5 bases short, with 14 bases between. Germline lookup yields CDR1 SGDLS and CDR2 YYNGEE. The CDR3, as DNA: TGTGCCAGCAGCGTAGCTGGGGGGAATGTGGAGACCCAGTACTTC. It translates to CASSVAGGNVETQYF.

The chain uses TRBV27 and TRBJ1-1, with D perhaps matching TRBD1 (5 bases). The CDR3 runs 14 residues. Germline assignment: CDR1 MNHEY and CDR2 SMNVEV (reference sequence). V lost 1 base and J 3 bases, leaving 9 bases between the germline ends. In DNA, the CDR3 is TGTGCCAGCAGTTTATTTTCAGGGTACACTGAAGCTTTCTTT. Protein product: CASSLFSGYTEAFF.

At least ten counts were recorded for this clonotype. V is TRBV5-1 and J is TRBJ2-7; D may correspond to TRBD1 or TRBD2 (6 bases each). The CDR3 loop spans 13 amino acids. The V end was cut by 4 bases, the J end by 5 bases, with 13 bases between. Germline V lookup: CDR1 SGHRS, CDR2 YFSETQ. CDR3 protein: CASSLTGAHEQYF. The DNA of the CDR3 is TGCGCCAGCAGCCTTACGGGGGCACACGAGCAGTACTTC. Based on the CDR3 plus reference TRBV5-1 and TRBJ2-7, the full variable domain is KAGVTQTPRYLIKTRGQQVTLSCSPISGHRSVSWYQQTPGQGLQFLFEYFSETQRNKGNFPGRFSGRQFSNSRSEMNVSTLELGDSALYLCASSLTGAHEQYFGPGTRLTVT.

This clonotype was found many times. Here the CDR3 DNA reads TGTGCCACCAGCGGAAATATAGACACCGGGGAGCTGTTTTTT. Residues: CATSGNIDTGELFF. This chain links TRBV15 with TRBJ2-2; no firm D call. CDR1 is LNHNV, CDR2 YYDKDF, per germline (reference sequence). This CDR3 spans 14 amino acids. V was shortened by 5 bases and J by 3 bases, with 10 bases between the two germline ends.

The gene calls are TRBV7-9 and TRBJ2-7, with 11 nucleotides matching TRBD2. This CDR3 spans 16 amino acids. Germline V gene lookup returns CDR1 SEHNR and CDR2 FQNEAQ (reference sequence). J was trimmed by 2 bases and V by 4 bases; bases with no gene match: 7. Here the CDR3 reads CASSYPTSGGAYEQYF. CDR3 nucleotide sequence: TGTGCCAGCAGCTACCCAACTAGCGGGGGTGCCTACGAGCAGTACTTC.

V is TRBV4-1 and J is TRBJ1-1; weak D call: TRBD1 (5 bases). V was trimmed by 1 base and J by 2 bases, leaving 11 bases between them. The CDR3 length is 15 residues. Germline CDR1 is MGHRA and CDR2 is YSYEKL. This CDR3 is CASSQGQGLNTEAFF. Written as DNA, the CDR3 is TGCGCCAGCAGCCAAGGTCAGGGACTAAACACTGAAGCTTTCTTT.

This chain's CDR3 is CATSVTGEGSEQYF. CDR3 DNA: TGTGCCACCAGTGTGACAGGGGAAGGGTCCGAGCAGTACTTC. The chain carries TRBV24-1 and TRBJ2-7, with 8 bases fitting TRBD1. From germline, CDR1 is KGHDR and CDR2 SFDVKD. The J segment lost 6 bases and the V segment lost 5 bases, leaving 8 bases of the junction unmatched. The CDR3 loop spans 14 amino acids.

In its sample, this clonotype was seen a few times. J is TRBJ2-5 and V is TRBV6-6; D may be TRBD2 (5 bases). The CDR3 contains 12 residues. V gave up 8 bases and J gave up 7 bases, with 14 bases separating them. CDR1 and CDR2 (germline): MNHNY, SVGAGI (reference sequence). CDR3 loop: CASLGNEGTQYF. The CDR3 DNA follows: TGTGCCAGCCTCGGGAACGAAGGGACCCAGTACTTC.

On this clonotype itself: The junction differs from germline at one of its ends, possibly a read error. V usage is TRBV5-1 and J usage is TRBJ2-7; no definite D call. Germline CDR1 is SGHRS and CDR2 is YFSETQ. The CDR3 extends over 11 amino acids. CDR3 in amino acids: CVSRSKGEQYF. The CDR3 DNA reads TGCGTCAGCAGAAGTAAGGGCGAGCAGTACTTC.

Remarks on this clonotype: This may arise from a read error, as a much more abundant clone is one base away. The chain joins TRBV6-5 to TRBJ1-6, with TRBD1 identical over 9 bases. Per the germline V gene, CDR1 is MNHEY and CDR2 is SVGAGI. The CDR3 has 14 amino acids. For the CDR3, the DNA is TGTGCCAGCAAACCGGGACAGGGAAATTCACCCCTCCGCTTT. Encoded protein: CASKPGQGNSPLRF.

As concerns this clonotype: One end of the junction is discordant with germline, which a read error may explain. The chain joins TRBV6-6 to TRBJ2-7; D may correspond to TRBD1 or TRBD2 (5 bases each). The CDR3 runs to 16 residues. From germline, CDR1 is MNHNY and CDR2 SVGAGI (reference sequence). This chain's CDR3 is CASSYGGGGLSYEQHF. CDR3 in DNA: TGTGCCAGCAGTTACGGGGGTGGCGGGCTCTCCTACGAGCAGCACTTC.

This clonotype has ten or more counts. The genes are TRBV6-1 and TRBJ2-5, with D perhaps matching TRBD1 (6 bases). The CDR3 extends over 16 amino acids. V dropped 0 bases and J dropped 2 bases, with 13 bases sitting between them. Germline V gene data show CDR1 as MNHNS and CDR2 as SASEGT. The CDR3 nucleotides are TGTGCCAGCAGTGAAGCATCCGGACAGAAACAAGAGACCCAGTACTTC. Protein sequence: CASSEASGQKQETQYF.

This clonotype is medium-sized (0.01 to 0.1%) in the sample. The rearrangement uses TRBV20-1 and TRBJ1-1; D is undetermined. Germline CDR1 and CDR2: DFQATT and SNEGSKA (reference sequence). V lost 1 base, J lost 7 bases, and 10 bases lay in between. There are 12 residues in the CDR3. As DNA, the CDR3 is TGCAGTGCTAGAGCAGGTCGGGGTGAAGCTTTCTTT. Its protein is CSARAGRGEAFF.

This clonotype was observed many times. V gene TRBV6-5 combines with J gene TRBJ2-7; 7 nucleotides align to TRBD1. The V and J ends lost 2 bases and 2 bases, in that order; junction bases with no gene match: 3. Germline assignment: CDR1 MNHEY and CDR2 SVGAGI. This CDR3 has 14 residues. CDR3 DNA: TGTGCCAGCAGTTACGAGGGGGCCCCCTACGAGCAGTACTTC. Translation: CASSYEGAPYEQYF.

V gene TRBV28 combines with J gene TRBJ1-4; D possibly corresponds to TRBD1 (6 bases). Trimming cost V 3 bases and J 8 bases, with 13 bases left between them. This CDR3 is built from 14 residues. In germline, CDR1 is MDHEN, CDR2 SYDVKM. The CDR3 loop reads CASSLGAVWEKLFF. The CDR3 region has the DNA TGTGCCAGCAGTTTGGGGGCAGTATGGGAAAAACTGTTTTTT.

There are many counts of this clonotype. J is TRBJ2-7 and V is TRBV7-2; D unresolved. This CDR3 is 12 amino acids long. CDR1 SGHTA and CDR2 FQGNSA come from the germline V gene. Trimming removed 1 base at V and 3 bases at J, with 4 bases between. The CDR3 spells CASSLVLYEQYF. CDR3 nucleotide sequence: TGTGCCAGCAGCTTAGTACTCTACGAGCAGTACTTC.

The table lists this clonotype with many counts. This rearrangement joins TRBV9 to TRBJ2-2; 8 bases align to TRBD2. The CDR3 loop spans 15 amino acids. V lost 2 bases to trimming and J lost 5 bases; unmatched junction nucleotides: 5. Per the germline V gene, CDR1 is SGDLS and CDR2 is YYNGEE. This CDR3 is CASSVTAGATGELFF. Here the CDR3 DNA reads TGTGCCAGCAGCGTCACAGCGGGGGCGACCGGGGAGCTGTTTTTT.

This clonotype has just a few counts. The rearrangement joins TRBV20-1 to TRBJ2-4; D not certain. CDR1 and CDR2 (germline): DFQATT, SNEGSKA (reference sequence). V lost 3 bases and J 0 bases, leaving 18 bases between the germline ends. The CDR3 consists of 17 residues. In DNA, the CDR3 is TGCAGTGCTAGGGCCACCGAGAATCCGACAGCCAAAAACATTCAGTACTTC. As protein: CSARATENPTAKNIQYF.

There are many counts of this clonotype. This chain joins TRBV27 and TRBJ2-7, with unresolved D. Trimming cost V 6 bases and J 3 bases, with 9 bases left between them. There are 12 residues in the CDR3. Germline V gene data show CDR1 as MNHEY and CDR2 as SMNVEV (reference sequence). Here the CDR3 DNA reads TGTGCCAGCAGAACCCGGTACTACGAGCAGTACTTC. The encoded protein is CASRTRYYEQYF.

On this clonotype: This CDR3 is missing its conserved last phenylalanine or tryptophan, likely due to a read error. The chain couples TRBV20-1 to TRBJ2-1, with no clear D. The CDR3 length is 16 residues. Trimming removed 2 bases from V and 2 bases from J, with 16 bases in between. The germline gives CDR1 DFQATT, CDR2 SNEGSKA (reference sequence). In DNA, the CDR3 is TGCAGTGCTAGACTCCCTAGGCGGACGACCTACAATGAGCAGTTCTGC. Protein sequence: CSARLPRRTTYNEQFC.